This TCR beta chain was sequenced for a study of OX40 agonist ivuxolimab in advanced cancers. For the wider study: Ivuxolimab, which targeted the costimulatory receptor OX40 (CD134), was an agonistic, fully human IgG2 monoclonal antibody. Partial responses were achieved by three dose-escalation patients, of whom one had hepatocellular carcinoma and two had cutaneous melanoma. Intravenous ivuxolimab was administered to patients every 2 weeks at six dose levels: 0.01, 0.1, 0.3, 1.5, 3 and 10 mg/kg. In the dose-escalation cohort, 82.7% of patients were male, and the mean age was around 60 years, with a range of about 23 to 85. The monotherapy dose-escalation portion (N of about 57 patients) of the phase I ivuxolimab trial is reported in the paper. The point of sequencing TCRbeta in the periphery was to test whether ivuxolimab changed TCR sequence diversity and drove clonal T-cell expansion. Patients were allowed to have had prior anti-PD-1, anti-PD-L1 or anti-CTLA-4 therapy, and approximately 40% of the dose-escalation patients had previously received checkpoint inhibitors. Of the roughly 52 dose-escalation patients, hepatocellular carcinoma was present in approximately 20, melanoma in around 15, renal cell carcinoma in 9 and head and neck cancer in 9. On the study overall, not on this receptor specifically: After ivuxolimab, expanded clones were on average more numerous among CD8+ T cells than among CD4+ T cells. Low levels of normalized T-cell clonal expansion were also seen in some nonresponding patients. At doses of 0.1 to 3.0 mg/kg, clonal expansion of both CD4+ and CD8+ blood T cells was observed from baseline to week 6. In the 0.1-3.0 mg/kg groups, partial responders were among the patients with the lowest normalized peripheral clonal expansion, particularly in CD8+ T cells. The antigen specificity of the peripheral T cells that underwent clonal expansion was not determined.

Genomic DNA was extracted from sorted cells for sequencing of the TCRbeta CDR3 region. TCRbeta CDR3 regions were sequenced using the immunoSEQ Assay. The table was pulled from immuneACCESS by TCRdb, which kept in-frame rearrangements only. Such tables lose some clones; where checked, under half of the loss comes from unresolved V genes, and the rest has no known cause. Across this sample there are 60,000 to 75,000 clones, with around 84% seen only once. The ten top clones hold 27% of the sample. The trial excluded patients who had a history of autoimmune disease or were on systemic immunosuppression. Peripheral blood for TCR sequencing was collected from all dose cohorts at baseline, on cycle 4 day 1, and on cycle 7 day 1. Samples came from an open-label, multicenter, first-in-human phase I dose-escalation trial of ivuxolimab. Adults with locally advanced or metastatic head and neck squamous cell, hepatocellular, melanoma or renal cell carcinoma were enrolled in the trial. Before TCR sequencing, CD4+ T cells and CD8+ T cells from peripheral blood were sorted into separate populations.

With respect to this clone: This receptor's antigen is unknown. No per-base quality is available; no much larger clone lies one base away.

V loses 4 bases of germline sequence and J loses 3 bases, and the interval between the two ends is 16 bases. The CDR3 spans 15 residues, from the cysteine through the phenylalanine. Only the CDR3 portion is preserved as DNA: 45 bases, with reading frame beginning at the first base. From the germline V gene, CDR1 is SGHTS and CDR2 is YDEGEE. In this chain, TRBV5-8 is recombined with TRBJ1-2; a tentative D match to TRBD1 spans 6 bases. The sample in question was CD4+ or CD8+ T cells sorted from blood, obtained in a trial of the OX40 agonist ivuxolimab. The sequence was collected from an adult with an advanced solid tumor such as melanoma, head and neck, liver or kidney cancer. The bases are TGTGCCAGCAGCCGTCTAGGACAGACCCACTATGGCTACACCTTC. Its protein reads: CASSRLGQTHYGYTF.